This T cell receptor (beta chain) was identified in a study of lymphopenia after photon versus proton radiotherapy. The V gene lost 2 bases and the J gene lost 5 bases, with 13 bases spanning the gap. This CDR3 contains 14 residues. Germline loops: CDR1 SGHAT, CDR2 FQNNGV. TCRdb's copy holds only in-frame clones and misses some; the assay was immunoSEQ multiplex PCR. The sample yields around 59,000 clones, approximately 84% seen once. The sequencing here drew on peripheral blood, taken from a patient treated with proton-based radiotherapy. This receptor was obtained from a man between 60 and 75 years old with pancreatic cancer. This chain links TRBV11-2 with TRBJ2-7; D might be TRBD2 (6 bases). CDR3 residues: CASSLLGGPNEQYF. CDR3 DNA sequence: TGTGCCAGCAGCTTATTGGGGGGTCCCAACGAGCAGTACTTC.